These T cell receptor beta chains were read from a single sample in a study of cytomegalovirus exposure and HLA in healthy donors. The assay was immunoSEQ multiplex PCR, and TCRdb's table has in-frame clones only and misses some. The data hold 65,000 to 70,000 clones, with 65% to 70% observed a single time. Material: PBMCs. These receptors were collected from a woman in her 30s in good health and CMV-seronegative. Both conserved end residues are part of each CDR3. The order of the fields is V gene, clone size, D gene, J gene, CDR3 protein, CDR3 DNA. D genes are given only for firm matches. Expanded clones get a size class; other rows say once, few or many, or leave the size out.

>TRBV9|-|-|TRBJ2-1
CASSVVGFVGTQYNEQFF
TGTGCCAGCAGCGTAGTGGGGTTCGTCGGGACTCAGTACAATGAGCAGTTCTTC
>TRBV30|-|-|TRBJ2-5
CAWTGYGETQYF
TGTGCCTGGACCGGCTACGGGGAGACCCAGTACTTC
>TRBV28|-|TRBD2|TRBJ2-5
CASTLAGGALKTQYF
TGTGCCAGCACACTAGCGGGGGGGGCCTTGAAGACCCAGTACTTC
>TRBV21-1|-|-|TRBJ2-7
CASSKSGTALYEQYF
TGTGCCAGCAGCAAAAGCGGGACCGCACTCTACGAGCAGTACTTC
>TRBV6-6|-|TRBD2|TRBJ2-7
CASSYGGGANEQYF
TGTGCCAGCAGTTACGGCGGGGGGGCTAATGAGCAGTACTTC
>TRBV5-1|once|TRBD1|TRBJ2-7
CASSLGQGVYEQYF
TGCGCCAGCAGCTTGGGACAGGGGGTTTACGAGCAGTACTTC
>TRBV6-5|-|TRBD1|TRBJ1-1
CASSWQGADTEAFF
TGTGCCAGCAGTTGGCAGGGGGCGGACACTGAAGCTTTCTTT
>TRBV10-3|-|-|TRBJ1-2
CAISEYETSGYGYTF
TGTGCCATCAGTGAGTATGAAACCTCCGGGTATGGCTACACCTTC
>TRBV25-1|-|-|TRBJ2-7
CASSEFGQAPYEQYF
TGTGCCAGCAGTGAATTTGGGCAGGCCCCCTACGAGCAGTACTTC
>TRBV14|-|-|TRBJ1-2
CASSLGFVGYTF
TGTGCCAGCAGCCTCGGGTTCGTCGGCTACACCTTC
>TRBV28|few|-|TRBJ1-5
CASSPIGSGNQPQHF
TGTGCCAGCAGCCCCATCGGTAGCGGCAATCAGCCCCAGCATTTT
>TRBV28|-|-|TRBJ2-5
CASRGGDRTGTQYF
TGTGCCAGCAGAGGAGGGGACCGCACGGGGACCCAGTACTTC
>TRBV27|-|TRBD1|TRBJ1-1
CASRSGPGQPFLTEAFF
TGTGCCAGCAGATCAGGCCCGGGACAGCCATTTCTCACTGAAGCTTTCTTT
>TRBV13|-|-|TRBJ1-4
CASSLGGRKLFF
TGTGCCAGCAGCTTGGGAGGACGAAAACTGTTTTTT
>TRBV5-4|-|-|TRBJ2-7
CASSLQYEQYF
TGTGCCAGCAGCCTACAGTACGAGCAGTACTTC